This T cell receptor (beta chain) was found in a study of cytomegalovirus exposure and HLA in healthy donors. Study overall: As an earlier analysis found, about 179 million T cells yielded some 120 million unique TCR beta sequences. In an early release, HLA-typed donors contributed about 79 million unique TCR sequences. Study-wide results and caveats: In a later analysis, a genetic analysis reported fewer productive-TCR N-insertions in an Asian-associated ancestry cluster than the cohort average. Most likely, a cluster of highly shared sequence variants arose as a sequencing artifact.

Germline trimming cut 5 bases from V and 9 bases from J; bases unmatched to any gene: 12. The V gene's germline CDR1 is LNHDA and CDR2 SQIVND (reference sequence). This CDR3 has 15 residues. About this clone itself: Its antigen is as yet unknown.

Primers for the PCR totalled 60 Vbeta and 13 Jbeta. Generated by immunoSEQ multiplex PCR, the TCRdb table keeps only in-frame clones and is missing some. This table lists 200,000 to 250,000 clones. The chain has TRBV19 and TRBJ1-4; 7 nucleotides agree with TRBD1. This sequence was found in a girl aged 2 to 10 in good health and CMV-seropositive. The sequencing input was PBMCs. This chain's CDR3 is CASSLADRFGKKLFF. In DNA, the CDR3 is TGTGCCAGTAGTCTAGCGGACAGGTTCGGGAAAAAACTGTTTTTT.